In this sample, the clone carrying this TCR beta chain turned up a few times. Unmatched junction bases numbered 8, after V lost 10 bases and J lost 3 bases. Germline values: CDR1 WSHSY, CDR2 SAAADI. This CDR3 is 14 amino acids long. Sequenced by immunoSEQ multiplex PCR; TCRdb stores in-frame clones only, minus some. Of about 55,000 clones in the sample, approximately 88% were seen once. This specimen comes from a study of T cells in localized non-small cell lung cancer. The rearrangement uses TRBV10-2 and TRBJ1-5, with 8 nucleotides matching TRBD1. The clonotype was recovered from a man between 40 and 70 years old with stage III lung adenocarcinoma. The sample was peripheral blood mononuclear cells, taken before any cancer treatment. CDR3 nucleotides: TGCGCCACCCGGGACAGGAGCTACAATCAGCCCCAGCATTTT. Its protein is CATRDRSYNQPQHF.